This TCR beta chain was sequenced in a study of blood T cell repertoires in COVID-19. Study overall: Acute and convalescent COVID-19 samples came from the United States, Italy and Spain. From T cells, B-cell-depleted T cells, or PBMCs came the material, which was cDNA or gDNA.

Germline-derived CDR1 and CDR2 are SGDLS and YYNGEE. V shed 2 bases and J 2 bases; nucleotides not matched to a gene: 6. This CDR3 is 15 amino acids long. Source study methods: Using reference gene primer amplification, nucleated cell counts were estimated. The protocol was immunoSEQ multiplex PCR, while the TCRdb copy is restricted to in-frame clones and leaves out a portion. V and J calls and clone size are those listed in that table; D and trimming were worked out from the DNA. This table has approximately 69,000 clones, around four fifths appearing once. The sequence was collected from a woman in her fifties or sixties with acute or convalescent COVID-19. The rearrangement links TRBV9 to TRBJ1-1; the match to TRBD1 covers 7 bases. Sequenced: peripheral blood. CDR3 region: CASSVHRGSNTEAFF. In DNA form, the CDR3 reads TGTGCCAGCAGCGTTCACAGGGGCTCTAACACTGAAGCTTTCTTT.